This TCR beta chain was sequenced for a study of CD8 T cells in ankylosing spondylitis. CDR3 length equals 12 residues. The trim removed 6 bases at V and 8 bases at J, leaving 5 bases unmatched. Findings and caveats of the study: In synovial fluid and blood from reactive arthritis, some motif variants were previously reported. The authors reported significant enrichment of disease-linked clones in matched ankylosing spondylitis synovial fluid. Within peripheral blood, clones linked to disease were CD8+ and relatively rare.

Using its own MiXCR run on the 5' RACE reads, TCRdb lists one record per CDR3 protein. The data show some 150,000 distinct CDR3 sequences, approximately 10% seen once. This clonotype was recorded many times. Its matching antigen is unknown. The source material was blood, either unsorted or a sorted T cell fraction (not recorded which). V gene TRBV12-3 or TRBV12-4 combines with J gene TRBJ1-1, with 8 bases identical to TRBD1. The receptor was isolated from a female donor with ankylosing spondylitis or in good health (not recorded which). CDR3 nucleotides: TGTGCCAGCAGCGGACAGGGAGTCGAAGCTTTCTTT. Protein sequence: CASSGQGVEAFF.